This T cell receptor (beta chain) appears in the sequencing data of a study of human T cells and chemical hapten exposure. Study summary: Variability of per-sample TCR yields stemmed mainly from small differences in pooled library volume.

Study-level findings and limits: TCRs above 1 in 1000 frequency stayed constant with DPC sensitization.

The study's library attached unique molecular identifiers to single cDNA molecules. In the authors' methods: TCRs per sample had a median of approximately 100,000 and ranged from about 23,224 to 700,000. TCRdb analysed the RACE reads with MiXCR anew, one entry per CDR3 protein. In this record, the V and J calls reflect TCRdb's handling and not the investigators' own analysis. The table lists approximately 97,000 distinct CDR3 sequences, about 8.8% of them singletons. V was clipped by 8 bases and J by 1 base, with 17 bases between them. Germline CDR1 reads MDHEN; CDR2 reads SYDVKM. The CDR3 contains 15 residues. Noted time point: healthy volunteer bleed at 2 weeks. Blood, whole and unfractionated, served as the source for total RNA extraction. This clonotype was observed at least ten times. Its antigen is unidentified.

Sequences were obtained from whole blood. The V call is TRBV28, the J call TRBJ1-1; D possibly corresponds to TRBD1 (6 bases). The TCR was taken from a female donor in good health. Some clones in this sample may be carry-over from other donors' samples. CDR3 DNA sequence: TGTGCCAGCCTAACACCGACAGGCCAGAACACTGAAGCTTTCTTT. Translating it yields CASLTPTGQNTEAFF.